This T cell receptor beta chain was found in a study of blood T cell repertoires in COVID-19. Study details: The United States, Italy and Spain supplied acute and convalescent COVID-19 samples.

In the authors' workflow: Amplifying reference gene primers gave estimates of nucleated cell counts. Sequencing used immunoSEQ multiplex PCR; TCRdb keeps in-frame clones, though not all of them. The V and J calls and clone size come from that table; D and trimming were worked out from the DNA. The profile covers roughly 140,000 clones, with about 86% appearing a single time and 2.5% to 4% taken by the ten largest. This sequence was found in a man between 65 and 80 years old with acute or convalescent COVID-19. Material: peripheral blood.

The CDR3 region is CASSLDRGNSPLHF. Here the CDR3 DNA reads TGTGCCAGCAGTTTAGACAGGGGGAATTCACCCCTCCACTTT. The chain uses TRBV27 and TRBJ1-6; TRBD1 agrees at 9 bases. The CDR3 consists of 14 residues. After removal of 2 bases from V and 7 bases from J, the junction contained 0 bases not matched to a gene. Germline-derived CDR1 and CDR2 are MNHEY and SMNVEV (reference sequence).